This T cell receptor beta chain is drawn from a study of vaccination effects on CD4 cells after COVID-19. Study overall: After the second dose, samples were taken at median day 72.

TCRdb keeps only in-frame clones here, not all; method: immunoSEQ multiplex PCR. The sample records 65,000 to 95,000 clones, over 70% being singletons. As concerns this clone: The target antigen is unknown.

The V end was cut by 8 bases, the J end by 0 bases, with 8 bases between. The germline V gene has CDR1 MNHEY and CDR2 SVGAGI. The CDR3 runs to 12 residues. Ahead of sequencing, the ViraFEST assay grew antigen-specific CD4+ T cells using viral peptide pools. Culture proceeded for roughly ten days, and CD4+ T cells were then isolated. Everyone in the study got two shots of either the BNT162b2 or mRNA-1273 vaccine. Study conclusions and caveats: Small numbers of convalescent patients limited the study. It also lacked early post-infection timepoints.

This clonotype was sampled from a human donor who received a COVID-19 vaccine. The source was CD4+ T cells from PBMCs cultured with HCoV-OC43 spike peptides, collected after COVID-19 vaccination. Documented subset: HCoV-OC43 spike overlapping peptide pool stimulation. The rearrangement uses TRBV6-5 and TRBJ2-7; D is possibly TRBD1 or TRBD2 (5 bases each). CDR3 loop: CASAGSSYEQYV. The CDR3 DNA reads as TGTGCCAGCGCAGGGAGCTCCTACGAGCAGTACGTC.